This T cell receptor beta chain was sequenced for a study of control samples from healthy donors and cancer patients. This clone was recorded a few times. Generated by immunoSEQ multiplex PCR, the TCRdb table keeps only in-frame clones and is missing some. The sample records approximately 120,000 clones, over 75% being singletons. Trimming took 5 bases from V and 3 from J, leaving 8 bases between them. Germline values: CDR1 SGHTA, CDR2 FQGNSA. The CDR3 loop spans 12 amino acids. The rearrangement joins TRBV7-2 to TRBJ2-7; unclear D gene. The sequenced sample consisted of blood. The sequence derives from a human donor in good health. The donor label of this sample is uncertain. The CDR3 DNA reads TGTGCCAGCAGCCCGACCATCTACGAGCAGTACTTC. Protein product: CASSPTIYEQYF.